The clone carrying this TCR beta chain came up a few times. As yet, its antigen is unknown. This sample is part of a study of response to subunit inactivated influenza vaccine. General study findings and limits: Only a handful of new T cells, the authors suggested, are recruited with each seasonal influenza vaccination.

This CDR3 is 15 amino acids long. Germline trimming cut 6 bases from V and 7 bases from J; bases unmatched to any gene: 15. Looked up from germline, CDR1 is DFQATT and CDR2 is SNEGSKA (reference sequence). A single record per CDR3 protein comes from TCRdb applying MiXCR to the RT-PCR reads. The sample holds about 800,000 distinct CDR3 sequences, 21% seen once. This TCR came from a middle-aged man who received an inactivated influenza vaccine. This sequence joins TRBV20-1 and TRBJ2-1, with TRBD1 matching over 7 bases. Sequences were derived from PBMCs from blood, sampled more than 4 days after vaccination. The chain's CDR3 is CSAASGTEIVNEQFF. The CDR3 DNA follows: TGCAGTGCCGCCTCCGGGACAGAGATTGTTAATGAGCAGTTCTTC.